This T cell receptor beta chain was observed in a study of spatial heterogeneity in lung cancer (dated by TCRdb to the late 2010s). The study in broad terms: Beta-chain transcripts were consistently detected in greater numbers than alpha-chain transcripts, which likely reflects a higher abundance of beta-chain transcripts. A strong correlation was found between TCR transcript counts in tumor regions and a T cell transcriptional module score from matched bulk RNA-seq. In the raw uncorrected reads, each unique combination of TCR and UMI appeared more than ten times on average. In non-small cell lung cancer, the study quantitatively compared TCR alpha and beta repertoires across several tumor regions, matched nontumor lung, and blood. Nonsynonymous mutation counts, determined by whole-exome sequencing of tumor tissue, were related to features of the TCR repertoire. Both alpha and beta chains were TCR-sequenced in samples taken at surgery, namely 220 tumor regions, 64 matched nontumor lung samples and about 54 PBMC samples. What the authors observed across the whole study: The count of ubiquitous expanded TCRs correlated with the count of ubiquitous nonsynonymous mutations, and the count of regional expanded TCRs correlated with the count of regional nonsynonymous mutations. TCR-seq was estimated to cover only approximately 6.3% of tumor T cells for alpha chains and 12% to 15% for beta chains. The tumor nonsynonymous mutation count correlated with the number of expanded alpha and beta TCRs within the tumor. Confirming at a functional level the hypothesis that regional TCRs recognize regional mutations was considered to require additional single-cell paired TCR alpha and beta sequencing.

This clonotype is assessed as medium-sized (0.01 to 0.1%). What antigen it recognizes has not been identified. The input lacks base qualities; no much larger clone sits a single base away. This beta chain turned up in a library designed for alpha chains; as an off-target read, its abundance says little. V is reduced by 5 bases and J by 0 bases, leaving a spacing of 16 bases between them. Inclusive of the bounding cysteine and phenylalanine, the CDR3 is 15 residues long. The sequence is cut down to CDR3 DNA, 45 bases in frame from base 1. Sequences SQVTM (CDR1) and ANQGSEA (CDR2) are obtained from the germline V gene. This specimen's time point label, per the study, means: sample taken at primary tumor resection. Donors were some 67 patients with early-stage, untreated non-small cell lung cancer from the lung TRACERx cohort. For TCR sequencing, whole RNA was extracted from tumor and nontumor lung tissue, or from cryopreserved PBMC samples, and no cell sorting was done. Only patients for whom sufficient RNA was available from at least two tumor regions were selected for TCR sequencing. Before being selected, tumor and adjacent nontumor lung specimens were reviewed by a lung pathologist.

The library was generated by 5' RACE. The instrument given in TCRdb is NextSeq 500. To allow correction of PCR and sequencing errors, the TCR library protocol tagged every TCR cDNA molecule with a unique molecular identifier. Concerning the study's data processing: TCR identification, UMI-based error correction and CDR3 extraction were performed with Decombinator tools. TCRs above a frequency of 2 per 1,000, corresponding to the top 1% of the tumor frequency distribution, were defined as expanded. Expanded tumor TCRs were classed as regional if statistically deemed absent (corrected P<0.05) from at least one tumor region, otherwise ubiquitous. Rényi diversity was computed with the R vegan package after subsampling each repertoire 100 times to 5,000 TCRs. To build CDR3 similarity networks, amino acid triplet string-kernel similarity was used, and CDR3s were connected when their pairwise similarity was above 0.82. The public reads were reanalyzed by TCRdb: fastp trimming at Q25, MiXCR alignment, in-frame beta chains only. Rows merge per CDR3 protein into single entries with the most common DNA and genes. Clone size and V and J calls follow TCRdb, not the original study. The sample includes over 10,000 distinct CDR3 sequences, with 5.6% observed a single time. Over 8.5% of the sample is held by the ten biggest clonotypes.

This specimen consisted of lung tumor tissue, obtained at surgery. The chain employs TRBV29-1 and TRBJ1-2; too little of a D gene remains to name it. This receptor was taken from a female donor with early-stage non-small cell lung cancer. The sequenced DNA is TGCAGCGTTTGGGAACGACATGGAGCTAACTATGGCTACACCTTC. It encodes CSVWERHGANYGYTF. Beyond the CDR3, the reference TRBV29-1 and TRBJ1-2 genes provide the residues; the full variable domain reads: SAVISQKPSRDICQRGTSLTIQCQVDSQVTMMFWYRQQPGQSLTLIATANQGSEATYESGFVIDKFPISRPNLTFSTLTVSNMSPEDSSIYLCSVWERHGANYGYTFGSGTRLTVV.